Following are 17 T cell receptor beta chains from one sample sequenced in a study of regulatory T cells in long-lasting Graves disease. Time point denoted: newly diagnosed GD, antithyroid drugs for less than 3 months. There was RNA extracted from PBMCs, and the TCR library was made from it. Both iRepertoire HTBI primers and Arm-PCR of CDR3 regions were used to build the TCR beta libraries. Using its own MiXCR run on the multiplex PCR reads, TCRdb lists one record per CDR3 protein. This table holds about 610,000 distinct CDR3 sequences, about 16% found once. These data were likewise used in another study, on T cells in Graves' hyperthyroidism and ophthalmopathy.

Sequenced here: peripheral blood mononuclear cells (PBMCs), sampled at new diagnosis, from a patient treated with antithyroid drugs. The receptors originated from a man aged 18 to 35 with Graves disease.

The table lists this clonotype with many counts. The V call is TRBV28, the J call TRBJ2-1; the match to TRBD1 covers 8 bases. The germline V gene encodes CDR1 MDHEN and CDR2 SYDVKM. There are 15 residues in the CDR3. After removal of 7 bases from V and 2 bases from J, the junction contained 7 bases not matched to a gene. The CDR3 reads CASTLTGATYNEQFF. CDR3 nucleotide sequence: TGTGCCAGCACCTTGACAGGGGCAACCTACAATGAGCAGTTCTTC.

This clonotype was picked up many times. The V and J genes are TRBV28 and TRBJ1-5, with a weak D call TRBD1 (5 bases). The V gene's germline CDR1 is MDHEN and CDR2 SYDVKM. The CDR3 has 14 residues. The V end was cut by 7 bases, the J end by 0 bases, with 10 bases between. CDR3 loop: CASTRRGSNQPQHF. The CDR3 bases are TGTGCCAGCACCCGGAGGGGTAGCAATCAGCCCCAGCATTTT.

The rearrangement uses TRBV7-9 and TRBJ1-3; TRBD1 matches 10 bases. The CDR3 is made up of 17 amino acids. V was pared by 5 bases and J by 0 bases, with 7 bases of the junction left unmatched. Germline V gives CDR1 SEHNR, CDR2 FQNEAQ (reference sequence). The CDR3 loop is CASSRTRTGGSGNTIYF. CDR3 sequence (DNA): TGTGCCAGCAGCCGAACGCGGACAGGGGGCTCTGGAAACACCATATATTTT.

The V gene is TRBV7-9, the J gene TRBJ2-2, with D perhaps matching TRBD1 or TRBD2 (5 bases each). The CDR3 contains 16 residues. Germline V gene lookup returns CDR1 SEHNR and CDR2 FQNEAQ (reference sequence). Trimming removed 3 bases from V and 4 bases from J, with 15 bases in between. The CDR3 nucleotides read TGTGCCAGCAGCTTGGACTTGGTCGGGACCACCGGGGAGCTGTTTTTT. Protein sequence: CASSLDLVGTTGELFF.

This clonotype was counted between two and nine times. The chain carries TRBV6-1 and TRBJ1-4; TRBD1 is a possible D gene (5 bases). The V end was cut by 6 bases, the J end by 0 bases, with 11 bases between. This CDR3 region has 15 residues. Germline-derived CDR1 and CDR2 are MNHNS and SASEGT. For the CDR3, the DNA is TGTGCCAGCAGCCCCGGGGGGGCAACTAATGAAAAACTGTTTTTT. Protein sequence: CASSPGGATNEKLFF.

The genes are TRBV4-1 and TRBJ2-5; weak D call: TRBD1 (7 bases). This CDR3 has 16 residues. Germline CDR1 MGHRA, CDR2 YSYEKL. With 1 base removed from V and 2 bases from J, the gap between germline ends came to 14 bases. CDR3 bases: TGCGCCAGCAGCCAAGGTCGAGCAGGGGGGCAAGAGACCCAGTACTTC. It is translated as CASSQGRAGGQETQYF.

The V gene is TRBV20-1, the J gene TRBJ2-1; no firm D call. The V end lost 3 bases, the J end lost 3 bases, and 21 bases lay between the germline ends. Germline V gene data show CDR1 as DFQATT and CDR2 as SNEGSKA (reference sequence). This CDR3 spans 17 amino acids. The CDR3 nucleotides are TGCAGTGCTAGCGGCTCAATTCGTACCAAAAACTACAATGAGCAGTTCTTC. Translating gives CSASGSIRTKNYNEQFF.

This clonotype occurred a few times. The chain couples TRBV27 to TRBJ1-6; the D gene is possibly TRBD1 (5 bases). Germline lookup yields CDR1 MNHEY and CDR2 SMNVEV (reference sequence). The CDR3 is 12 amino acids. This chain's CDR3 is CGPRQGDSPLHF. CDR3 DNA sequence: TGTGGCCCCCGGCAGGGAGATTCACCCCTCCACTTT.

The chain links TRBV24-1 to TRBJ2-3; D possibly corresponds to TRBD2 (6 bases). The length of the CDR3 is 17 residues. Trimming shortened V by 2 bases and J by 0 bases, and 14 bases separated the two germline ends. Germline CDR1 KGHDR, CDR2 SFDVKD. CDR3 coding DNA: TGTGCCACCAGTGATTGGGGGGAACTCTCTAGCACAGATACGCAGTATTTT. Its translation: CATSDWGELSSTDTQYF.

This clonotype was found a few times. J is TRBJ1-2 and V is TRBV13; D gene unclear. CDR3 length: 15 residues. The germline gives CDR1 PRHDT, CDR2 FYEKMQ (reference sequence). V lost 5 bases and J lost 0, with 13 bases in between. In DNA, the CDR3 is TGTGCCAGCAGCCCTGCGGCGAAAGCTAACTATGGCTACACCTTC. Protein product: CASSPAAKANYGYTF.

In its sample, this clonotype was seen many times. The V gene is TRBV28, the J gene TRBJ2-1; D is undetermined. The CDR3 is 17 residues long. Between the trimmed V and J ends, which lost 2 bases and 6 bases, there was a span of 20 bases. In germline, CDR1 is MDHEN, CDR2 SYDVKM. CDR3 nucleotides: TGTGCCAGCAGTTTAACTGGCGCTATCGCTCCTTTCAATGAGCAGTTCTTC. Residues: CASSLTGAIAPFNEQFF.

This clonotype was counted at least ten times. The rearrangement uses TRBV27 and TRBJ1-6; unclear D gene. The germline V gene has CDR1 MNHEY and CDR2 SMNVEV (reference sequence). The CDR3 contains 19 residues. With 2 bases removed from V and 3 bases from J, the gap between germline ends came to 20 bases. The CDR3 DNA reads TGTGCCAGCAGTTTAAAAGGAACACCGTTTTTCGACTATAATTCACCCCTCCACTTT. Protein: CASSLKGTPFFDYNSPLHF.

The J gene is TRBJ2-3, the V gene TRBV6-2 or TRBV6-3, with 7 positions matching TRBD2. CDR3 length equals 17 residues. V was clipped by 5 bases and J by 6 bases; unmatched bases: 17. Germline loops: CDR1 MNHEY, CDR2 SVGEGT. CDR3 protein: CASSEGPARPGRDTQYF. The CDR3 coding sequence is TGTGCCAGCAGTGAAGGGCCGGCGAGACCCGGGAGGGATACGCAGTATTTT.

This clonotype was detected only a few times. V is TRBV6-1 and J is TRBJ2-2; the D gene is possibly TRBD2 (5 bases). The CDR3 extends over 13 amino acids. V lost 6 bases and J 6 bases, leaving 11 bases between the germline ends. Germline V gene lookup returns CDR1 MNHNS and CDR2 SASEGT. The DNA for the CDR3 is TGTGCCAGCAGGCCCCAGGAGGCCGGGGAGCTGTTTTTT. It translates to CASRPQEAGELFF.

This clonotype was recorded at least ten times. The chain links TRBV7-2 to TRBJ2-1, with 10 bases matching TRBD2. V lost 1 base and J lost 5; bases outside the gene matches: 8. The CDR3 sequence is 17 residues long. The V gene's germline CDR1 is SGHTA and CDR2 FQGNSA. CDR3 sequence (DNA): TGTGCCAGCAGCTTAGTTCGAGCGGGAGGGCCCCACAATGAGCAGTTCTTC. This codes for CASSLVRAGGPHNEQFF. Full variable domain (outside the CDR3, taken from reference TRBV7-2 and TRBJ2-1): GAGVSQSPSNKVTEKGKDVELRCDPISGHTALYWYRQSLGQGLEFLIYFQGNSAPDKSGLPSDRFSAERTGGSVSTLTIQRTQQEDSAVYLCASSLVRAGGPHNEQFFGPGTRLTVL.

This clonotype was detected many times. The chain joins TRBV20-1 to TRBJ2-3, with 8 bases matching TRBD2. The CDR3 spans 16 residues. The V and J ends lost 4 bases and 0 bases, in that order; junction bases with no gene match: 9. Germline CDR1 is DFQATT and CDR2 is SNEGSKA (reference sequence). CDR3 sequence reads: CSATGASGGSTDTQYF. CDR3 nucleotide sequence: TGCAGTGCTACGGGGGCCAGCGGGGGCAGCACAGATACGCAGTATTTT.

This chain links TRBV19 with TRBJ1-2, with D uncertain. Germline lookup yields CDR1 LNHDA and CDR2 SQIVND (reference sequence). The CDR3 covers 13 residues. V lost 10 bases and J lost 3, with 15 bases in between. The CDR3 DNA reads as TGTGCCACCTCACCGGGGAGAGACTATGGCTACACCTTC. Amino acid sequence: CATSPGRDYGYTF.